A single TCR beta chain is shown here with its context. Its antigen is undetermined. The CDR3 is 14 residues long. The germline gives CDR1 SQVTM, CDR2 ANQGSEA. V trimming: 7 bases; J trimming: 5 bases; junction bases outside the gene matches: 10. This specimen comes from a study of OX40 agonist ivuxolimab in advanced cancers. The overall study: Patients were infused with ivuxolimab every 2 weeks at 0.01 to 10 mg/kg. Study observations and caveats: Expanded clones were, on average, more numerous in CD8+ T cells than in CD4+. Partial responders dosed at 0.1-3.0 mg/kg displayed clonal expansion ranking among the lowest. Some nonresponders additionally presented with little normalized T-cell clonal expansion.

Measured with immunoSEQ multiplex PCR; TCRdb has only the in-frame clones, and not every one. The sample carries around 45,000 clones, 75% to 80% recorded once. This clonotype originated in an adult with an advanced solid tumor such as melanoma, head and neck, liver or kidney cancer. This sample comprised CD4+ or CD8+ T cells sorted from blood, obtained in a trial of the OX40 agonist ivuxolimab. V is TRBV29-1 and J is TRBJ2-2, with 7 nucleotides matching TRBD1. The CDR3 DNA follows: TGCAGCGCCCTCCTTCCACAGGGGACCGGGGAGCTGTTTTTT. It codes for CSALLPQGTGELFF.